This T cell receptor beta chain comes out of a study of blood T cell repertoires in COVID-19. The wider study: Italy, Spain and the United States were the sources of the convalescent and acute COVID-19 samples. PBMCs, B-cell-depleted T cells, or T cells were the source of the cDNA or gDNA that made up the material.

Trimming removed 3 bases from V and 0 bases from J; junction bases left unmatched: 3. The germline gives CDR1 SGHRS, CDR2 YFSETQ. The CDR3 spans 15 residues. The authors' processing: Reference gene primer amplification in the assay estimated nucleated cell counts. Here immunoSEQ multiplex PCR was the method, and the copy in TCRdb shows in-frame clones only, minus some. V, J and clone size reflect that table, while D and trimming were determined from the DNA. The sample shows over 120,000 clones, approximately 85% of them seen only once. This TCR was recovered from a man in his sixties or seventies with acute or convalescent COVID-19. The J gene is TRBJ2-7, the V gene TRBV5-1, with TRBD1 identical over 10 bases. Material: peripheral blood. In nucleotides, the CDR3 is TGCGCCAGCAGCTCAGGACAGGGGGGCTCCTACGAGCAGTACTTC. This translates into CASSSGQGGSYEQYF.